These 26 T cell receptor beta chains share one sample of origin, sequenced in a study of early stage breast cancer tumors. Sequencing used immunoSEQ multiplex PCR; TCRdb keeps in-frame clones, though not all of them. Of about 15,000 clones in the sample, approximately 84% were seen once. The specimen sequenced was normal breast tissue next to the tumor. These receptors originate from a person aged 30 to 40 with breast cancer.

The chain has TRBV12-5 and TRBJ2-3; 13 bases align to TRBD2. Germline assignment: CDR1 LGHNT and CDR2 FRNRAP. The CDR3 length is 17 residues. Trimming at V came to 7 bases and at J to 2 bases, leaving 9 bases not matched to a gene. Here the CDR3 DNA reads TGTGCTAGTGCCCGAGGACTAGCGGGAGTTTACACAGATACGCAGTATTTT. Residues: CASARGLAGVYTDTQYF.

The J gene is TRBJ2-1, the V gene TRBV21-1; the tabulated D call, TRBD1, remains unverified against the DNA. TRBV21-1 is a pseudogene. This CDR3 contains 19 residues. CDR3 in DNA: TGTGCCAGCAGCAACCGACCCCGTGCGTCAGGGCCCGGCGACAATGAGCAGTTCTTC. As protein: CASSNRPRASGPGDNEQFF.

CDR3 sequence: CASSRAGGGFGANVLTF. In nucleotides, the CDR3 is TGTGCCAGTAGTCGGGCAGGGGGGGGATTTGGGGCCAACGTCCTGACTTTC. The V and J genes are TRBV19 and TRBJ2-6; either TRBD1 or TRBD2 may supply D (7 bases each). The CDR3 has 17 amino acids. Germline CDR1 and CDR2: LNHDA and SQIVND (reference sequence). Trimming took 5 bases from V and 3 from J, leaving 17 bases between them.

This sequence joins TRBV15 and TRBJ2-7, with D unresolved. V dropped 0 bases and J dropped 1 base, with 4 bases sitting between them. Germline lookup yields CDR1 LNHNV and CDR2 YYDKDF (reference sequence). The CDR3 length is 13 residues. DNA of the CDR3: TGTGCCACCAGCAGAGAGATTTCCTACGAGCAGTACTTC. This translates into CATSREISYEQYF.

The V and J genes are TRBV30 and TRBJ2-7; no clear D. The CDR3 sequence is 12 residues long. Per the germline V gene, CDR1 is GTSNPN and CDR2 is SVGIG (reference sequence). Trimming took 4 bases from V and 4 from J, leaving 11 bases between them. The CDR3 loop is CAWNPGQYEQYF. The CDR3 coding sequence is TGTGCCTGGAACCCCGGGCAGTACGAGCAGTACTTC.

The genes are TRBV5-4 and TRBJ2-2; D perhaps matches TRBD1 (6 bases). V dropped 0 bases and J dropped 7 bases, with 13 bases sitting between them. This CDR3 is 15 amino acids long. Germline CDR1 and CDR2: SGHNT and YYREEE (reference sequence). Here the CDR3 DNA reads TGTGCCAGCAGCTTGGTAGTTGGGGGCGACGGGGAGCTGTTTTTT. Protein product: CASSLVVGGDGELFF.

The chain links TRBV7-6 to TRBJ1-1; D is unresolved. This CDR3 contains 16 residues. Germline V gene sequence: CDR1 SGHVS, CDR2 FNYEAQ. The V end was cut by 5 bases, the J end by 0 bases, with 16 bases between. CDR3 sequence: CASSDKKRGLNTEAFF. For the CDR3, the DNA is TGTGCCAGCAGCGATAAAAAACGGGGATTGAACACTGAAGCTTTCTTT.

The J gene is TRBJ1-5, the V gene TRBV6-5, with TRBD1 matching 7 bases. This CDR3 is built from 14 residues. The germline V gene encodes CDR1 MNHEY and CDR2 SVGAGI. After removal of 6 bases from V and 6 bases from J, the junction contained 8 bases not matched to a gene. The CDR3 nucleotides read TGTGCCAGCAGCACGACAGGGTACGGTCAGCCCCAGCATTTT. It yields the protein CASSTTGYGQPQHF.

This chain joins TRBV6-5 and TRBJ2-2; TRBD2 matches at 10 bases. The V gene end was trimmed by 7 bases and the J gene end by 8 bases; junction bases not matched to a gene: 10. This CDR3 contains 15 residues. The germline CDR1 and CDR2 sequences are MNHEY and SVGAGI. The CDR3 protein is CASIRASGSSGELFF. CDR3 nucleotide sequence: TGTGCCAGCATCCGGGCTAGCGGGAGTTCTGGGGAGCTGTTTTTT.

The rearrangement links TRBV5-1 to TRBJ2-5; D call uncertain. Trimming shortened V by 0 bases and J by 3 bases, and 9 bases separated the two germline ends. Germline CDR1 and CDR2: SGHRS and YFSETQ. The CDR3 covers 14 residues. The CDR3 reads CASSLGHREETQYF. CDR3 bases: TGCGCCAGCAGCTTGGGACATAGGGAAGAGACCCAGTACTTC.

CDR3 residues: CASSSRTTDPYGYTF. Here the CDR3 DNA reads TGTGCCAGCAGCTCGCGGACAACGGATCCGTATGGCTACACCTTC. The chain employs TRBV7-2 and TRBJ1-2, with D perhaps TRBD1 (5 bases). CDR3 size: 15 residues. V lost 4 bases and J lost 5, with 17 bases in between. CDR1 is SGHTA, CDR2 FQGNSA, per germline.

This sequence joins TRBV11-3 and TRBJ2-2; unclear D gene. Trimming took off 2 bases at V and 5 bases at J, with 15 bases between the two ends. Germline lookup yields CDR1 SGHNT and CDR2 YENEEA. The CDR3 spans 16 residues. The CDR3 sequence: CASSLRSVYETGELFF. Written as DNA, the CDR3 is TGTGCCAGCAGCTTAAGGAGCGTGTATGAAACCGGGGAGCTGTTTTTT. The whole variable domain, filled in from reference TRBV11-3 and TRBJ2-2, reads EAGVVQSPRYKIIEKKQPVAFWCNPISGHNTLYWYLQNLGQGPELLIRYENEEAVDDSQLPKDRFSAERLKGVDSTLKIQPAELGDSAVYLCASSLRSVYETGELFFGEGSRLTVL.

This clone turned up a few times. CDR3 amino acids: CASRTQSGSLSTDTQYF. In DNA form, the CDR3 reads TGTGCCAGCAGGACACAGAGCGGGTCCCTTAGCACAGATACGCAGTATTTT. The chain is built from TRBV7-2 and TRBJ2-3; weak D call: TRBD2 (6 bases). The V and J ends lost 6 bases and 0 bases respectively, with 19 bases between them. The germline CDR1 and CDR2 sequences are SGHTA and FQGNSA. CDR3 length: 17 amino acids.

This clone was detected only a few times. The chain has TRBV27 and TRBJ2-2; TRBD1 agrees at 10 bases. V gave up 3 bases and J gave up 8 bases; unmatched junction bases: 6. Germline assignment: CDR1 MNHEY and CDR2 SMNVEV (reference sequence). The CDR3 has 15 amino acids. CDR3: CASSLGQGRGGELFF. The CDR3 nucleotides are TGTGCCAGCAGTTTGGGACAGGGGCGTGGGGGGGAGCTGTTTTTT.

This clone has more than one count but fewer than ten. This chain connects TRBV4-1 to TRBJ1-1; 11 nucleotides align to TRBD1. The CDR3 contains 14 residues. Germline CDR1 and CDR2: MGHRA and YSYEKL. V trimming: 1 base; J trimming: 12 bases; junction bases outside the gene matches: 7. CDR3 sequence reads: CASSQAWTGGISFF. CDR3 DNA sequence: TGCGCCAGCAGCCAAGCCTGGACAGGGGGCATATCTTTCTTT.

The chain links TRBV6-4 to TRBJ2-2; 10 bases agree with TRBD2. V was pared by 5 bases and J by 7 bases, with 1 base of the junction left unmatched. Germline V gene lookup returns CDR1 MRHNA and CDR2 SNTAGT. CDR3 size: 13 residues. As DNA, the CDR3 is TGTGCCAGCAGTTGGACTAGCGGCGGGGAGCTGTTTTTT. Translation: CASSWTSGGELFF.

The chain carries TRBV9 and TRBJ2-1; D not resolved. The CDR3 is 15 residues long. V was trimmed by 0 bases and J by 9 bases, leaving 16 bases between them. CDR1 is SGDLS and CDR2 is YYNGEE in the germline V gene. CDR3 protein: CASSVDGQWVGEQFF. In DNA form, the CDR3 reads TGTGCCAGCAGCGTAGATGGGCAGTGGGTCGGTGAGCAGTTCTTC.

The chain uses TRBV27 and TRBJ2-1; 15 bases line up with TRBD2. The V and J ends lost 1 base and 9 bases, in that order; junction bases with no gene match: 10. Germline lookup yields CDR1 MNHEY and CDR2 SMNVEV (reference sequence). This CDR3 spans 18 amino acids. The DNA for the CDR3 is TGTGCCAGCAGTTTATATTGGACTAGCGGGGGGGAGGGCAGTGAGCAGTTCTTC. Amino acid sequence: CASSLYWTSGGEGSEQFF.

This clone was detected once. The genes are TRBV29-1 and TRBJ2-3; tentative D call: TRBD1 (6 bases). The CDR3 length is 16 residues. Per germline, CDR1 SQVTM and CDR2 ANQGSEA. The V end was cut by 4 bases, the J end by 3 bases, with 20 bases between. CDR3 sequence reads: CSVGSVQGRGTDTQYF. The CDR3 DNA sequence: TGCAGCGTTGGCTCTGTGCAGGGGCGCGGGACAGATACGCAGTATTTT.

Points on this clone: The sample contains more than one DNA sequence encoding this CDR3. J is TRBJ2-2 and V is TRBV15; 10 nucleotides line up with TRBD1. This CDR3 is 15 amino acids long. Trimming took 5 bases from V and 3 from J; bases not matched to a gene: 3. Germline V gives CDR1 LNHNV, CDR2 YYDKDF (reference sequence). CDR3 in DNA: TGTGCCACCAGCCAAGGACAGGGGGACACCGGGGAGCTGTTTTTT. Amino acid sequence: CATSQGQGDTGELFF.

There are a few counts of this clone. The chain carries TRBV5-6 and TRBJ2-7; 8 positions match TRBD2. The CDR3 runs to 15 residues. Germline-derived CDR1 and CDR2 are SGHDT and YYEEEE. V trimming: 3 bases; J trimming: 7 bases; junction bases outside the gene matches: 12. The CDR3 region is CASSWAGGIAREQYF. CDR3 in DNA: TGTGCCAGCAGCTGGGCGGGGGGCATAGCTCGTGAGCAGTACTTC.

This clone was counted once. V is TRBV11-2 and J is TRBJ2-7, with D maybe TRBD2 (6 bases). Germline V gene sequence: CDR1 SGHAT, CDR2 FQNNGV. V lost 7 bases, J lost 1 base, and 14 bases lay in between. CDR3 length: 14 residues. The CDR3 nucleotides are TGTGCCAGCACCCCCCTCGGGGGATCCTACGAGCAGTACTTC. Translation gives CASTPLGGSYEQYF.

The chain joins TRBV7-9 to TRBJ2-7; a weak D match, TRBD2 (6 bases). Per germline, CDR1 SEHNR and CDR2 FQNEAQ (reference sequence). Trimming took 3 bases from V and 2 from J, leaving 11 bases between them. This CDR3 is built from 14 residues. The CDR3 sequence is CASSLAGPTYEQYF. DNA for the CDR3: TGTGCCAGCAGCTTGGCGGGACCTACCTACGAGCAGTACTTC.

The rearrangement joins TRBV5-1 to TRBJ2-2; the match to TRBD1 covers 7 bases. Unmatched junction bases numbered 7, after V lost 2 bases and J lost 3 bases. The V gene's germline CDR1 is SGHRS and CDR2 YFSETQ. The CDR3 is 16 residues long. In DNA, the CDR3 is TGCGCCAGCAGCTTACTGACAGGGCGTGACACCGGGGAGCTGTTTTTT. Translated: CASSLLTGRDTGELFF.

This rearrangement joins TRBV18 to TRBJ2-2, with TRBD2 matching over 11 bases. Germline V gene data show CDR1 as KGHSH and CDR2 as LQKENI. This CDR3 contains 17 residues. Unmatched junction bases numbered 5, after V lost 3 bases and J lost 2 bases. This CDR3 reads CASSPYTSGSNTGELFF. The CDR3 DNA follows: TGTGCCAGCTCACCCTATACTAGCGGGAGTAACACCGGGGAGCTGTTTTTT.

The chain employs TRBV6-5 and TRBJ1-1; D is perhaps TRBD1 (5 bases). Germline V gene sequence: CDR1 MNHEY, CDR2 SVGAGI. The CDR3 spans 12 residues. With 6 bases removed from V and 6 bases from J, the gap between germline ends came to 11 bases. The CDR3 sequence: CASRGDVSEAFF. The CDR3 DNA reads as TGTGCCAGCAGAGGGGACGTCTCTGAAGCTTTCTTT.